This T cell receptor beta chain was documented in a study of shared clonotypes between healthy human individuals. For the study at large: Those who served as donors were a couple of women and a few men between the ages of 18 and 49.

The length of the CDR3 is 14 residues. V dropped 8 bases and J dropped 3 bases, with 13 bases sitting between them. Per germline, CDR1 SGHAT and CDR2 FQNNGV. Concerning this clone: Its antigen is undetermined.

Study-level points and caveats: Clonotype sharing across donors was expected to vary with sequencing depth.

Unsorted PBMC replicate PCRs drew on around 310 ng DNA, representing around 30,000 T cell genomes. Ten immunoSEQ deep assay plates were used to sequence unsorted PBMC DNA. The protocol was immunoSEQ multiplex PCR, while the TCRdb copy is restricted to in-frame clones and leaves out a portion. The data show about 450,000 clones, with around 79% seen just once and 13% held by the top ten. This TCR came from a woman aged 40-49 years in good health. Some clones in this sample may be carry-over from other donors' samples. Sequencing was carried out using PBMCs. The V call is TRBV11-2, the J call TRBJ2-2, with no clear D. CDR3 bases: TGTGCCAGCGCCGCCGGAGTTTACACCGGGGAGCTGTTTTTT. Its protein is CASAAGVYTGELFF.